This T cell receptor (beta chain) was sequenced in a study of sequential checkpoint blockade in melanoma (dated by TCRdb to between 2017 and 2020). For the wider study: Using 1:1 randomization, the trial assigned patients either to first-line nivolumab followed by ipilimumab (arm A) or to ipilimumab followed by nivolumab (arm B). The same lesion was the source of approximately 79% of the matched pre- and post-treatment tumor biopsy pairs. Maintenance nivolumab came after both trial sequences. TCRbeta immunosequencing was performed on DNA from more than 75 pretreatment melanoma tumor samples. For about two dozen patients, matched tumor biopsies were obtained before treatment and at week 13, following single-agent nivolumab (arm A) or ipilimumab (arm B).

What the authors observed across the whole study: Small sample sizes and reduced statistical power limited the analyses of tumor T-cell fraction within each arm. Tumor T-cell fraction and clonality were correlated with PD-L1 staining and CD8+ T-cell counts, but not with mutational load. The response-prediction model combining TCR metrics and mutation burden needs validation in larger, independent patient cohorts. Achieving clinical benefit was about 30 times more likely for patients whose tumor T-cell fraction and clonality increased by week 13. Among patients in arm A, the nivolumab-first arm, pretreatment tumor TIL clonality was associated with response (P = .04).

The immunoSEQ Assay was used to immunosequence TCRbeta CDR3 regions from genomic DNA. Prior to high-throughput sequencing, genomic DNA was amplified by bias-controlled multiplex PCR. The study's own analysis went as follows. To quantify the absolute abundance of each unique TCRbeta CDR3 region, the sequences were collapsed and filtered. Clonality, defined as 1 minus Pielou's evenness, was calculated using productive rearrangements only. Tumor T-cell fraction was calculated by normalizing TCRbeta template counts to usable DNA, which was estimated from several housekeeping genes. A previously published method was used to identify clones with significantly greater frequencies in on-treatment samples than in baseline samples. What TCRdb holds here is the immuneACCESS table cut down to in-frame rearrangements. Part of the clones is not present; checked against another copy, under half of the missing clones reflect an unresolved V gene, and the others are unexplained. The V and J calls and the clone size are those of that table, but D and trimming were determined from the DNA. For this sample the table gives 12,000 or so clones, of which less than 35% were detected only once. Around a sixth of the sample belongs to the ten largest clones.

The label giving this sample's treatment or condition can be read as: randomized to nivolumab then ipilimumab (arm A) or the reverse (arm B). None of the patients in the trial had previously been given DNA-damaging chemotherapy. Samples came from patients with melanoma in CheckMate 064, a randomized, open-label phase II trial of sequential checkpoint blockade. Genomic DNA from formalin-fixed paraffin-embedded (FFPE) tissue samples was used for tumor TCR sequencing. In regard to this clone: Its antigen specificity is not known. Base qualities are not at hand, and no much larger clone is one base apart.

The material sequenced was tumor tissue (inferred from file names), taken from a patient given nivolumab and ipilimumab in sequence. The origin of this receptor is a human donor with melanoma.

DNA sequence: TGTGCCAGCTCACCACCGGACAGGTATTCGGTTTTCTTT. The translation is CASSPPDRYSVFF. The chain is encoded by TRBV18 joined to TRBJ1-1; TRBD1 fits 7 bases in the junction. The germline V gene specifies KGHSH as CDR1 and LQKENI as CDR2. The junction shows trimming of 0 bases on V and 13 bases on J, and the gene matches do not reach 8 bases of it. Reading from cysteine to phenylalanine, the CDR3 counts 13 amino acids. Of all the DNA, just the CDR3 is kept, 39 bases in frame from base 1.